The entry below gives a single T cell receptor beta chain sequence along with its context. Its cognate antigen is unknown. The CDR3 regions of TCR beta were amplified from RNA transcripts. Carried out on the TCR CDR3, a first-round RT-PCR used the HTBI primer set. TCRdb re-derived calls from the multiplex PCR reads in MiXCR, one entry per CDR3 protein. Altogether under 400,000 distinct CDR3 sequences are present, roughly 25% being singletons, with the ten largest covering around 79%. This sample is drawn from a study of T cells in Graves' hyperthyroidism and ophthalmopathy. Broader study findings: Using 13 V-J features, a model discriminated ophthalmopathy from stable hyperthyroidism.

Per germline, CDR1 KGHSH and CDR2 LQKENI. This CDR3 is 14 amino acids long. V lost 6 bases, J lost 5 bases, and 17 bases lay in between. The TCR sequence derives from a man over 45 with Graves' hyperthyroidism. The chain carries TRBV18 and TRBJ2-7; D tentatively reads TRBD1 or TRBD2 (5 bases each). Sequencing was done on a sample of blood. The DNA for the CDR3 is TGTGCCAGCTCCCCGATCGGGACCTCTCACGAGCAGTACTTC. Amino acids: CASSPIGTSHEQYF.